The clone carrying this TCR beta chain is labeled medium-sized. This sample was included in a study of T cells after yellow fever vaccination. About the study: The fractions with low cell numbers were processed using SMART-Seq v4 Ultra Low Input. General study results and limits: Boosting was followed by the reappearance of most primary-vaccination clones (roughly 96% CD4, 85% to 90% CD8).

The V end lost 2 bases, the J end lost 7 bases, and 12 bases lay between the germline ends. The CDR3 covers 14 residues. Germline V CDR1 and CDR2: MNHEY, SVGAGI. 5'RACE template switching added a universal primer site and UMIs to TCR cDNA. TCRdb fed the 5' RACE reads into MiXCR, producing one record per CDR3 protein. The sample consists of over 8,000 distinct CDR3 sequences, around 5% of them appearing once. The TCR was taken from a man aged 18 to 29 who received the YFV17D yellow fever vaccine. Sequenced material: PBMCs, either bulk or a sorted T-cell subset (CD4+, CD8+, memory, or dextramer-sorted; not recorded which), taken roughly 15 days after the first yellow fever vaccination. This chain connects TRBV6-5 to TRBJ1-5, with D maybe TRBD1 (6 bases). CDR3 sequence reads: CASSYVAGEQPQHF. CDR3 nucleotides: TGTGCCAGCAGTTACGTTGCAGGGGAGCAGCCCCAGCATTTT.